The clone carrying this T cell receptor beta chain was found many times. TCR alpha and beta CDR3 regions were amplified from RNA using iRepertoire nested multiplex PCR. TCRdb processed the multiplex PCR reads anew with MiXCR; each CDR3 protein has one entry. The sample includes about 180,000 distinct CDR3 sequences, roughly 45% of them seen just once. The data were obtained in a study of glioma-infiltrating T cells. The TCR sequence derives from a human donor with low-grade glioma or glioblastoma, undergoing nonglioma brain surgery, or in good health (not recorded which). The sample comprised glioma tissue, nonneoplastic brain tissue, or PBMCs (not recorded which).

CDR3 amino acids: CASSNVQSYFGNEQFF. The CDR3 DNA is TGTGCCAGCAGCAATGTCCAGTCATATTTCGGCAATGAGCAGTTCTTC. The chain carries TRBV28 and TRBJ2-1; D ambiguous. Germline values: CDR1 MDHEN, CDR2 SYDVKM. Between the trimmed V and J ends, which lost 6 bases and 6 bases, there was a span of 21 bases. The CDR3 has 16 amino acids.